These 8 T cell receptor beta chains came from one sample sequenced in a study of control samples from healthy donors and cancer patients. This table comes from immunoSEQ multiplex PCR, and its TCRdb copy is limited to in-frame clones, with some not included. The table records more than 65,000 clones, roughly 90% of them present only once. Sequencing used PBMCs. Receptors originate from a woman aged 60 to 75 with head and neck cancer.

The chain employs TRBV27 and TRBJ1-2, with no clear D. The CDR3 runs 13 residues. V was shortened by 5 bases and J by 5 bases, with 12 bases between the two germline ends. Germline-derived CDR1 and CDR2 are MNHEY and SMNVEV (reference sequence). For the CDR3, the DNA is TGTGCCAGCAGTCCCGGAAGGGAATATGGCTACACCTTC. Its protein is CASSPGREYGYTF.

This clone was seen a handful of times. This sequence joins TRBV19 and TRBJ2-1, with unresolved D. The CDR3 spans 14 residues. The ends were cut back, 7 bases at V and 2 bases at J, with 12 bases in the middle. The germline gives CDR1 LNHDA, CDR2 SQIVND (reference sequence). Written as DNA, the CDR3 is TGTGCCAGTATGCCGGACCCACCCTACAATGAGCAGTTCTTC. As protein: CASMPDPPYNEQFF. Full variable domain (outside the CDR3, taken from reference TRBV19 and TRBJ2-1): DGGITQSPKYLFRKEGQNVTLSCEQNLNHDAMYWYRQDPGQGLRLIYYSQIVNDFQKGDIAEGYSVSREKKESFPLTVTSAQKNPTAFYLCASMPDPPYNEQFFGPGTRLTVL.

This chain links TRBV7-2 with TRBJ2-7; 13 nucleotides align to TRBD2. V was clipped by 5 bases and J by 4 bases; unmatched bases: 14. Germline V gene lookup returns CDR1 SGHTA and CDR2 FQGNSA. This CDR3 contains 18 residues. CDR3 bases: TGTGCCAGCAGCACCCGATCCGGACTAGCGGGAGTAAGGTACGAGCAGTACTTC. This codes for CASSTRSGLAGVRYEQYF.

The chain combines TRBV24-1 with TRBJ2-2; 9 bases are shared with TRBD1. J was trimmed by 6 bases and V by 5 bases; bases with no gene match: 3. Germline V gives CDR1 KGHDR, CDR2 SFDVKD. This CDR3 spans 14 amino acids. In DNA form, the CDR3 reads TGTGCCACCAGTGGACAGGGGGGGGCCGGGGAGCTGTTTTTT. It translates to CATSGQGGAGELFF.

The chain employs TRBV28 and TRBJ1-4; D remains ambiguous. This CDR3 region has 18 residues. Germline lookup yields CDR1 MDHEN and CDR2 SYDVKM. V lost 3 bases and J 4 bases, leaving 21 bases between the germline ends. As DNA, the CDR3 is TGTGCCAGCAGTTTGTCAGCTGGTTTGGGCAGTATTAATGAAAAACTGTTTTTT. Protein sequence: CASSLSAGLGSINEKLFF.

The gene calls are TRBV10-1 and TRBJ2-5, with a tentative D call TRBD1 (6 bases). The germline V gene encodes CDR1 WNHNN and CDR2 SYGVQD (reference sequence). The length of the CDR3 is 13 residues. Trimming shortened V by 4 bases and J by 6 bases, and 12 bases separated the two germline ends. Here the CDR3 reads CASSARQGKTQYF. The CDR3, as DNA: TGCGCCAGCAGTGCCAGGCAGGGGAAGACCCAGTACTTC.

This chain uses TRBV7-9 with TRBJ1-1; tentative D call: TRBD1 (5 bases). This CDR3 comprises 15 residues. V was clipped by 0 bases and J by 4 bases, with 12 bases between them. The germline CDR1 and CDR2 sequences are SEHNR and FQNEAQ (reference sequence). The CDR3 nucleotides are TGTGCCAGCAGCTTAGCGGGGGGGAGGAGCACTGAAGCTTTCTTT. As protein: CASSLAGGRSTEAFF.

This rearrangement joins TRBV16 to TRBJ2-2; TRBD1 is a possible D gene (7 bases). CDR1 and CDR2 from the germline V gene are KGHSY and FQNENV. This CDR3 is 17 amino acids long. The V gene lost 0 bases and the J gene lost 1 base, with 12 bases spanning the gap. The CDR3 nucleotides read TGTGCCAGCAGCCAATCAGGGAGGACAGGGAACACCGGGGAGCTGTTTTTT. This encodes CASSQSGRTGNTGELFF.